The clone carrying this T cell receptor (beta chain) was observed a handful of times. Clones were sequenced by immunoSEQ multiplex PCR, and TCRdb holds only the in-frame ones, with some missing. The data contain roughly 76,000 clones, about nine tenths of them singletons. The V gene's germline CDR1 is SGHTA and CDR2 FQGTGA. The trim removed 3 bases at V and 4 bases at J, leaving 8 bases unmatched. The CDR3 runs to 15 residues. These data originate in a study of T cell changes during pregnancy in multiple sclerosis. The V gene is TRBV7-3, the J gene TRBJ2-7; 8 nucleotides agree with TRBD1. The sequence derives from a female donor with multiple sclerosis, enrolled in a pregnancy study. The specimen comprised CD4+ T cells from peripheral blood mononuclear cells, sampled after pregnancy. CDR3 loop: CASSFGGTGVYEQYF. The CDR3 region has the DNA TGTGCCAGCAGCTTTGGGGGGACAGGCGTTTACGAGCAGTACTTC. Full variable domain (missing parts from reference TRBV7-3 and TRBJ2-7): GAGVSQTPSNKVTEKGKYVELRCDPISGHTALYWYRQSLGQGPEFLIYFQGTGAADDSGLPNDRFFAVRPEGSVSTLKIQRTERGDSAVYLCASSFGGTGVYEQYFGPGTRLTVT.